The sequence of this T cell receptor beta chain was determined in a study of shared clonotypes between healthy human individuals. V was pared by 5 bases and J by 6 bases, with 22 bases between. Germline CDR1 reads MDHEN; CDR2 reads SYDVKM. The length of the CDR3 is 16 residues. Naive CD8 cells were CD45RO-negative, positively selected for CCR7, excluding terminally differentiated effector memory CD45RA+ cells. Some clones are missing from TCRdb's copy, which holds only in-frame ones; the method was immunoSEQ multiplex PCR. The sample has roughly 770,000 clones; 95% to 97% are singletons. What was sequenced was naive CD8+ T cells sorted from blood. The receptor was isolated from a man in his thirties or forties in good health. V gene TRBV28 combines with J gene TRBJ1-1, with a weak D call TRBD1 (5 bases). The CDR3 here is CASSPRDRSFRPEAFF. DNA for the CDR3: TGTGCCAGCAGTCCAAGGGACCGGTCTTTTCGGCCTGAAGCTTTCTTT.